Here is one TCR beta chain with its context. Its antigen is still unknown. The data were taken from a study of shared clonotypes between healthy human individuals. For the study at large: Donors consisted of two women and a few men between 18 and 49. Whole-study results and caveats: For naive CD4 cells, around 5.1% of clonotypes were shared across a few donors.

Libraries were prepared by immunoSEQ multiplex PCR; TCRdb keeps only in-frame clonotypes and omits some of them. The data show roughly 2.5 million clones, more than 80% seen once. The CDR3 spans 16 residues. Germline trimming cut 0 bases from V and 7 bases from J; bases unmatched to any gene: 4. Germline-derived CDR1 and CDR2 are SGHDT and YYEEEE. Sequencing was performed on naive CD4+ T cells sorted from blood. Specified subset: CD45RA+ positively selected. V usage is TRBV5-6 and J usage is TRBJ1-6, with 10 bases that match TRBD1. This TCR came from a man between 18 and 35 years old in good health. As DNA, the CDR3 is TGTGCCAGCAGCTTGGGACAGGGGGCTGGGAATTCACCCCTCCACTTT. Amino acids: CASSLGQGAGNSPLHF.